This TCR beta chain came from a study of identical twins. Study-level results: Insertions were fewer in abundant cord blood beta clonotypes, whereas memory repertoires showed none of this pattern.

Turning to this clonotype: As yet, its antigen is unknown. The junction does not match germline at one end; this may be a read error.

TCRdb re-analysed the 5' RACE reads in MiXCR, keeping a single row per CDR3 protein. Counted here are under 900,000 distinct CDR3 sequences, roughly 12% occurring once; the ten biggest clones make up roughly 1.5%. CDR1 is LGHNA and CDR2 is YNFKEQ in the germline V gene. This CDR3 region has 12 residues. This sample also appeared in a second study, on yellow fever vaccine responses in identical twins.

The clonotype originates from a woman aged 18-29 years in good health. The sequencing input was PBMCs. The V call is TRBV4-2, the J call TRBJ1-1; D is unresolved. The CDR3 loop reads CAISPRLRLAFF. DNA of the CDR3: TGTGCCATCAGCCCCCGGCTCCGCTTAGCTTTCTTT.